The present entry profiles one T cell receptor (beta chain) with its context. The data derive from a study of cytomegalovirus exposure and HLA in healthy donors. CDR3 length: 17 residues. V shed 1 base, J shed 2 bases, and the junction held 7 bases outside the gene matches. Germline lookup yields CDR1 SGHVS and CDR2 FNYEAQ. The PCR used 60 Vbeta and 13 Jbeta primers. This table comes from immunoSEQ multiplex PCR, and its TCRdb copy is limited to in-frame clones, with some not included. The profile shows about 150,000 clones, just under 70% of them singletons. Sequenced sample: PBMCs. The sequence derives from a man in his 60s in good health and CMV-seronegative. The chain combines TRBV7-6 with TRBJ2-3; 9 nucleotides line up with TRBD1. The CDR3 loop reads CASSLDRGRGVTDTQYF. In DNA form, the CDR3 reads TGTGCCAGCAGCTTAGACAGGGGGCGCGGGGTCACAGATACGCAGTATTTT.